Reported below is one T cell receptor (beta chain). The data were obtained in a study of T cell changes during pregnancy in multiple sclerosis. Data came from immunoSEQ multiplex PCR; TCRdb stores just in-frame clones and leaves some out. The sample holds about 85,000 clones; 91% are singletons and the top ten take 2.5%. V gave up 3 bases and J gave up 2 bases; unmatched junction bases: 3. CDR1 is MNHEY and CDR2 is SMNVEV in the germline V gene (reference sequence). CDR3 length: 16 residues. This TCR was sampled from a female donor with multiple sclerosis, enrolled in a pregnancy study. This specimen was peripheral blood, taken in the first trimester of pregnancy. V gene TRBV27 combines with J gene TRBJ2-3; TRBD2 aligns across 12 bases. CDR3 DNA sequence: TGTGCCAGCAGTTTTCTAGCGGGAGGGTACACAGATACGCAGTATTTT. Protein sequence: CASSFLAGGYTDTQYF.